Below are 26 T cell receptor beta chains sequenced from a single sample in a study of blood T cell repertoires in COVID-19. The repertoire was sequenced with immunoSEQ multiplex PCR; TCRdb's copy has only in-frame clones and lacks some. The sample includes 250,000 to 350,000 clones, 88% of them seen just once. The source material was peripheral blood. The source of these receptors is a woman younger than 45 with COVID-19, enrolled during active disease.

This clone was recorded only once. This chain joins TRBV2 and TRBJ2-3; 8 nucleotides match TRBD2. The CDR3 length is 16 residues. Losses at the gene ends were 0 bases for V and 3 bases for J; bases not matched to a gene: 5. Germline loops: CDR1 SNHLY, CDR2 FYNNEI. CDR3 in amino acids: CASSEAEAGGTDTQYF. DNA of the CDR3: TGTGCCAGCAGTGAAGCTGAGGCGGGAGGTACAGATACGCAGTATTTT.

The gene calls are TRBV2 and TRBJ2-3; D is possibly TRBD1 (6 bases). From germline, CDR1 is SNHLY and CDR2 FYNNEI. Trimming stripped 3 bases from V and 7 bases from J, with 14 bases between. The CDR3 extends over 14 amino acids. The CDR3 protein is CASSEYREINTQYF. In DNA form, the CDR3 reads TGTGCCAGCAGTGAGTACAGGGAAATAAATACGCAGTATTTT.

The V and J genes are TRBV4-1 and TRBJ1-2; a weak D match, TRBD1 (5 bases). V was shortened by 2 bases and J by 4 bases, with 14 bases between the two germline ends. In germline, CDR1 is MGHRA, CDR2 YSYEKL. The CDR3 runs to 15 residues. The CDR3 DNA follows: TGCGCCAGCAGCCAAACACCGGGACTGAGCTATGGCTACACCTTC. Translating gives CASSQTPGLSYGYTF.

The chain employs TRBV7-2 and TRBJ1-4, with unresolved D. Trimming removed 5 bases from V and 8 bases from J, with 15 bases in between. CDR1 and CDR2 from the germline V gene are SGHTA and FQGNSA. The CDR3 is 14 residues long. The CDR3 nucleotides read TGTGCCAGCAGCCCCGGGAATTTAGGGGAAAAACTGTTTTTT. This translates into CASSPGNLGEKLFF.

The rearrangement uses TRBV19 and TRBJ1-2, with TRBD1 identical over 7 bases. Germline-derived CDR1 and CDR2 are LNHDA and SQIVND (reference sequence). This CDR3 has 15 amino acids. Trimming at V came to 3 bases and at J to 5 bases, leaving 9 bases not matched to a gene. The CDR3 spells CASSIATGVMYGYTF. For the CDR3, the DNA is TGTGCCAGTAGTATCGCAACAGGGGTAATGTATGGCTACACCTTC.

With respect to this clone: Other DNA sequences from this sample encode an identical CDR3 as well. The chain joins TRBV30 to TRBJ2-1; perhaps TRBD2 as D (5 bases). The V gene's germline CDR1 is GTSNPN and CDR2 SVGIG (reference sequence). The CDR3 is 11 residues long. V shed 0 bases and J shed 10 bases, with 7 bases lying between them. The CDR3 sequence is CAWSVGGEQFF. DNA for the CDR3: TGTGCCTGGAGTGTCGGCGGGGAGCAGTTCTTC.

Turning to this clone: The same CDR3 can be traced to other DNA sequences in this sample. The chain joins TRBV7-9 to TRBJ2-1, with D hard to call. From germline, CDR1 is SEHNR and CDR2 FQNEAQ (reference sequence). Trimming removed 2 bases from V and 4 bases from J, with 6 bases in between. This CDR3 region has 13 residues. This chain's CDR3 is CASSLQVYNEQFF. The CDR3 DNA reads as TGTGCCAGCAGCTTACAGGTTTACAATGAGCAGTTCTTC.

This clone was detected once. The chain joins TRBV6-6 to TRBJ2-1, with D possibly being TRBD1 (6 bases). V was trimmed by 5 bases and J by 1 base, leaving 18 bases between them. The CDR3 sequence is 17 residues long. Germline V gives CDR1 MNHNY, CDR2 SVGAGI (reference sequence). The CDR3 spells CASSRGWGPWSYNEQFF. The CDR3 bases are TGTGCCAGCAGTCGCGGGTGGGGGCCGTGGTCCTACAATGAGCAGTTCTTC.

The rearrangement uses TRBV27 and TRBJ1-5, with a tentative D call TRBD1 (6 bases). Germline CDR1 and CDR2: MNHEY and SMNVEV (reference sequence). Trimming took 2 bases from V and 3 from J, leaving 11 bases between them. The CDR3 has 15 amino acids. CDR3 in DNA: TGTGCCAGCAGTTTACAGGGGAGGGACAATCAGCCCCAGCATTTT. It specifies CASSLQGRDNQPQHF.

V usage is TRBV7-2 and J usage is TRBJ2-7; possibly TRBD2 for D (6 bases). There are 13 residues in the CDR3. The germline V gene has CDR1 SGHTA and CDR2 FQGNSA. V was clipped by 2 bases and J by 3 bases, with 8 bases between them. CDR3 sequence (DNA): TGTGCCAGCAGCTTAACTAGCTTCTACGAGCAGTACTTC. Encoded protein: CASSLTSFYEQYF.

J is TRBJ1-1 and V is TRBV14; possible D gene TRBD1, 6 bases. In germline, CDR1 is SGHDN, CDR2 FVKESK. This CDR3 spans 13 amino acids. The V end lost 4 bases, the J end lost 5 bases, and 11 bases lay between the germline ends. Here the CDR3 DNA reads TGTGCCAGCAGCCCACAGGGTCGGACTGAAGCTTTCTTT. It translates to CASSPQGRTEAFF.

This chain links TRBV27 with TRBJ2-4, with 7 bases fitting TRBD1. Germline V lookup: CDR1 MNHEY, CDR2 SMNVEV (reference sequence). V lost 5 bases, J lost 6 bases, and 7 bases stayed unmatched. The CDR3 length is 14 residues. The CDR3 coding sequence is TGTGCCAGCAGTACGGGACAGATCCCAAACATTCAGTACTTC. This translates into CASSTGQIPNIQYF.

The chain carries TRBV5-4 and TRBJ1-2, with D possibly being TRBD1 (6 bases). The CDR3 contains 13 residues. V was shortened by 4 bases and J by 2 bases, with 9 bases between the two germline ends. The V gene's germline CDR1 is SGHNT and CDR2 YYREEE (reference sequence). CDR3 loop: CASSPGQNYGYTF. DNA for the CDR3: TGTGCCAGCAGCCCCGGACAGAACTATGGCTACACCTTC.

CDR3 sequence (DNA): TGTGCCAGCAGTGCAGGGGGCGCGGCTGGCGGGGAGCTGTTTTTT. This translates into CASSAGGAAGGELFF. J is TRBJ2-2 and V is TRBV9, with 8 bases lining up with TRBD1. The CDR3 sequence is 15 residues long. The germline V gene has CDR1 SGDLS and CDR2 YYNGEE. The junction had 10 bases not matched to a gene; V was cut back by 5 bases and J by 7 bases.

This clone has just one count. The chain joins TRBV7-2 to TRBJ2-1, with 7 bases identical to TRBD2. This CDR3 region has 13 residues. The germline V gene has CDR1 SGHTA and CDR2 FQGNSA. Losses at the gene ends were 1 base for V and 11 bases for J; bases not matched to a gene: 5. The CDR3 sequence: CASSLVSTSKQFF. CDR3 sequence (DNA): TGTGCCAGCAGCTTAGTTTCGACTAGCAAGCAGTTCTTC. The full variable domain, in which reference TRBV7-2 and TRBJ2-1 provide the parts outside the CDR3, is GAGVSQSPSNKVTEKGKDVELRCDPISGHTALYWYRQSLGQGLEFLIYFQGNSAPDKSGLPSDRFSAERTGGSVSTLTIQRTQQEDSAVYLCASSLVSTSKQFFGPGTRLTVL.

The chain has TRBV5-1 and TRBJ1-1, with D unresolved. The CDR3 totals 13 residues. V dropped 6 bases and J dropped 8 bases, with 17 bases sitting between them. Germline V gene data show CDR1 as SGHRS and CDR2 as YFSETQ. The CDR3 loop reads CASTVDGDGEAFF. CDR3 DNA: TGCGCCAGCACCGTCGACGGAGATGGAGAAGCTTTCTTT.

Points on this clone: This sample includes further DNA sequences coding for the same CDR3. CDR3 sequence reads: CASSGTSSGNTIYF. The CDR3 region has the DNA TGTGCCAGCAGCGGGACTTCTTCTGGAAACACCATATATTTT. V usage is TRBV2 and J usage is TRBJ1-3; maybe TRBD1 (5 bases). The V gene lost 6 bases and the J gene lost 1 base, with 10 bases spanning the gap. Per germline, CDR1 SNHLY and CDR2 FYNNEI. This CDR3 has 14 amino acids.

V and J are TRBV9 and TRBJ1-2; D is perhaps TRBD1 (5 bases). The CDR3 covers 14 residues. In germline, CDR1 is SGDLS, CDR2 YYNGEE. With 0 bases removed from V and 8 bases from J, the gap between germline ends came to 14 bases. The DNA of the CDR3 is TGTGCCAGCAGCGTAGGGGTCGGACACCTAGGCTACACCTTC. It specifies CASSVGVGHLGYTF. The variable domain in full, with the rest retrieved from reference TRBV9 and TRBJ1-2, is DSGVTQTPKHLITATGQRVTLRCSPRSGDLSVYWYQQSLDQGLQFLIQYYNGEERAKGNILERFSAQQFPDLHSELNLSSLELGDSALYFCASSVGVGHLGYTFGSGTRLTVV.

This chain uses TRBV4-1 with TRBJ2-1; D is ambiguous. Germline CDR1 reads MGHRA; CDR2 reads YSYEKL. This CDR3 comprises 15 residues. Trimming left V 4 bases short and J 3 bases short, with 13 bases between. DNA for the CDR3: TGCGCCAGCAGCCTACTAACGGGTAGCTACAATGAGCAGTTCTTC. It yields the protein CASSLLTGSYNEQFF.

The chain couples TRBV11-2 to TRBJ2-5; D may be TRBD1 (5 bases). Germline values: CDR1 SGHAT, CDR2 FQNNGV. The CDR3 covers 14 residues. Trimming stripped 5 bases from V and 4 bases from J, with 14 bases between. CDR3 sequence (DNA): TGTGCCAGCAGCCCAGGGCGACTGATAGAGACCCAGTACTTC. It yields the protein CASSPGRLIETQYF.

This clone was recorded a few times. The genes are TRBV5-1 and TRBJ1-5; no clear D. CDR1 SGHRS and CDR2 YFSETQ come from the germline V gene. V was cut by 0 bases and J by 4 bases, with 5 bases left in between. The CDR3 sequence is 13 residues long. The CDR3 nucleotides are TGCGCCAGCAGCTTGGGGCAGAATCAGCCCCAGCATTTT. Protein sequence: CASSLGQNQPQHF.

The rearrangement joins TRBV5-1 to TRBJ1-1; D is possibly TRBD1 (6 bases). Germline values: CDR1 SGHRS, CDR2 YFSETQ. V shed 5 bases and J shed 2 bases, with 10 bases lying between them. This CDR3 is 13 amino acids long. DNA of the CDR3: TGCGCCAGCAGACAGGGATCTAACACTGAAGCTTTCTTT. The encoded protein is CASRQGSNTEAFF.

The V call is TRBV28, the J call TRBJ2-7, with D possibly TRBD1 on 6 matching bases. The germline CDR1 and CDR2 sequences are MDHEN and SYDVKM. Deletions cut 4 bases from V and 4 bases from J, with 11 bases between. This CDR3 is built from 13 residues. CDR3 amino acids: CASSSPGTYEQYF. The CDR3, as DNA: TGTGCCAGCAGTTCGCCCGGGACATACGAGCAGTACTTC. The complete variable domain, with remaining parts taken from reference TRBV28 and TRBJ2-7, reads DVKVTQSSRYLVKRTGEKVFLECVQDMDHENMFWYRQDPGLGLRLIYFSYDVKMKEKGDIPEGYSVSREKKERFSLILESASTNQTSMYLCASSSPGTYEQYFGPGTRLTVT.

This clone showed up just a few times. This chain connects TRBV10-2 to TRBJ1-1; 7 bases agree with TRBD1. This CDR3 region has 13 residues. CDR1 WSHSY and CDR2 SAAADI come from the germline V gene. J gave up 4 bases and V 7 bases, and 6 bases lay outside the gene matches. This CDR3 reads CASNGRGVTEAFF. CDR3 bases: TGCGCCAGCAATGGCAGGGGGGTCACTGAAGCTTTCTTT.

This clone was detected only once. CDR3 in amino acids: CASSLAGTGIRGYTF. The DNA for the CDR3 is TGTGCCAGCAGCTTGGCCGGGACAGGGATTCGAGGCTACACCTTC. The chain employs TRBV5-5 and TRBJ1-2; 9 bases agree with TRBD1. Germline CDR1 reads SGHKS; CDR2 reads YYEKEE (reference sequence). J lost 8 bases, V lost 0 bases, and 8 bases had no gene match. The CDR3 spans 15 residues. Full variable domain (outside the CDR3, taken from reference TRBV5-5 and TRBJ1-2): DAGVTQSPTHLIKTRGQQVTLRCSPISGHKSVSWYQQVLGQGPQFIFQYYEKEERGRGNFPDRFSARQFPNYSSELNVNALLLGDSALYLCASSLAGTGIRGYTFGSGTRLTVV.

This chain links TRBV2 with TRBJ1-5; D is possibly TRBD1 (5 bases). V was shortened by 7 bases and J by 1 base, with 14 bases between the two germline ends. There are 15 residues in the CDR3. CDR1 is SNHLY and CDR2 is FYNNEI in the germline V gene. The CDR3 protein is CASTQGEGSNQPQHF. The CDR3 DNA is TGTGCCAGCACCCAGGGTGAAGGGAGCAATCAGCCCCAGCATTTT.